This T cell receptor beta chain was found in a study of blood T cell repertoires in COVID-19. Looking at the study overall: The samples span acute and convalescent COVID-19 from the United States, Italy and Spain. Nucleic acid was either cDNA or gDNA, and it came from T cells, B-cell-depleted T cells, or PBMCs.

This CDR3 has 14 residues. The V gene's germline CDR1 is SGHNT and CDR2 YYREEE (reference sequence). The germline V and J ends were trimmed by 4 bases and 8 bases, with 13 bases remaining between them. Per the original data handling: The assay estimated nucleated cells by amplifying reference gene primers. Using immunoSEQ multiplex PCR, the repertoire was profiled, and TCRdb retains in-frame clones only, with some absent. V and J calls and clone size are as listed in that table; D and trimming were resolved from the DNA. The sample lists 300,000 to 400,000 clones, under 95% seen once, with less than 3.5% in the top ten. This clone was recorded a few times.

The genes are TRBV5-4 and TRBJ1-6; D is unclear. Sequencing was done on a sample of peripheral blood. This TCR was sampled from a woman aged 18-29 years who had recovered from COVID-19. CDR3: CASSPDDRDSPLHF. The CDR3 nucleotides read TGTGCCAGCAGCCCCGATGACCGGGATTCACCCCTCCACTTT.